The 9 T cell receptor beta chains in this list originate from one sample, sequenced in a study of T cell repertoires in cytomegalovirus infection. Using its own MiXCR run on the reads, TCRdb lists one record per CDR3 protein. The repertoire holds under 350,000 distinct CDR3 sequences, with about 9.1% as singletons. Input material: PBMCs. All receptors derive from a human donor in good health (CMV status not recorded). Some clones in this sample may be carry-over from other donors' samples.

This clonotype was seen at least ten times. The rearrangement links TRBV7-6 to TRBJ1-5; unclear D gene. V dropped 5 bases and J dropped 6 bases, with 11 bases sitting between them. CDR3 length equals 13 residues. CDR1 and CDR2 from the germline V gene are SGHVS and FNYEAQ. CDR3 DNA sequence: TGTGCCAGCAGCCCCGAAGGAATTCAGCCCCAGCATTTT. Its protein is CASSPEGIQPQHF.

This clonotype was picked up many times. This chain's CDR3 is CSARDRTEYTGELFF. DNA of the CDR3: TGCAGTGCTAGAGACAGAACAGAATACACCGGGGAGCTGTTTTTT. The V call is TRBV20-1, the J call TRBJ2-2, with D unclear. The CDR3 is 15 residues long. Trimming removed 0 bases from V and 3 bases from J, with 11 bases in between. The germline V gene encodes CDR1 DFQATT and CDR2 SNEGSKA (reference sequence).

The V call is TRBV6-2 or TRBV6-3, the J call TRBJ2-7; the match to TRBD1 covers 7 bases. With 6 bases clipped from V and 2 bases from J, the junction kept 10 bases outside the gene matches. Germline V CDR1 and CDR2: MNHEY, SVGEGT. The CDR3 totals 15 residues. CDR3 coding DNA: TGTGCCAGCAGAAGAGCCGGGACAGAGACCTACGAGCAGTACGTC. Residues: CASRRAGTETYEQYV.

The chain employs TRBV27 and TRBJ1-1, with TRBD1 identical over 7 bases. The CDR3 is made up of 12 amino acids. In germline, CDR1 is MNHEY, CDR2 SMNVEV (reference sequence). The CDR3 is CEVRQGSTEAFF. The CDR3 region has the DNA TGTGAAGTCAGACAGGGTAGCACTGAAGCTTTCTTT.

This sequence joins TRBV20-1 and TRBJ2-2; 8 positions match TRBD1. Germline V gives CDR1 DFQATT, CDR2 SNEGSKA (reference sequence). V trimming: 1 base; J trimming: 3 bases; junction bases outside the gene matches: 4. The CDR3 covers 15 residues. CDR3 nucleotide sequence: TGCAGTGCTAGAGTCCCGACAGGGGACACCGGGGAGCTGTTTTTT. This gives the protein CSARVPTGDTGELFF.

In this sample, this clonotype turned up many times. This chain uses TRBV7-9 with TRBJ1-1, with a weak D call TRBD1 (5 bases). CDR1 and CDR2 (germline): SEHNR, FQNEAQ (reference sequence). Between the trimmed V and J ends, which lost 6 bases and 2 bases, there was a span of 10 bases. The CDR3 has 13 amino acids. The CDR3 sequence: CASRSTGNTEAFF. In DNA, the CDR3 is TGTGCCAGCAGAAGTACAGGCAACACTGAAGCTTTCTTT.

This clonotype has just a few counts. The gene calls are TRBV5-1 and TRBJ2-2, with 7 bases identical to TRBD1. CDR1 and CDR2 (germline): SGHRS, YFSETQ. The V gene end was trimmed by 0 bases and the J gene end by 2 bases; junction bases not matched to a gene: 7. The CDR3 consists of 17 residues. The CDR3 sequence is CASSLVPDRVNTGELFF. The CDR3 DNA reads as TGCGCCAGCAGCTTGGTCCCCGACAGGGTAAACACCGGGGAGCTGTTTTTT. The whole variable domain, remainder taken from reference TRBV5-1 and TRBJ2-2, is KAGVTQTPRYLIKTRGQQVTLSCSPISGHRSVSWYQQTPGQGLQFLFEYFSETQRNKGNFPGRFSGRQFSNSRSEMNVSTLELGDSALYLCASSLVPDRVNTGELFFGEGSRLTVL.

V is TRBV23-1 and J is TRBJ2-1; no clear D. TRBV23-1 falls under the ORF class, with uncertain function. Trimming pared 0 bases from V and 5 bases from J, leaving 8 bases between. This CDR3 is built from 14 residues. CDR3 nucleotide sequence: TGCGCCAGCAGTCAATCAGTCATCCACAATGAGCAGTTCTTC. Translation: CASSQSVIHNEQFF.

This clonotype was counted many times. The CDR3 nucleotides read TGCAGTGCTAGCCCCCGGGGGTTGGGTACAGATACGCAGTATTTT. The encoded protein is CSASPRGLGTDTQYF. V gene TRBV20-1 combines with J gene TRBJ2-3; a possible D gene is TRBD2 (6 bases). The V end lost 3 bases, the J end lost 3 bases, and 16 bases lay between the germline ends. The CDR3 totals 15 residues. The germline V gene encodes CDR1 DFQATT and CDR2 SNEGSKA (reference sequence).